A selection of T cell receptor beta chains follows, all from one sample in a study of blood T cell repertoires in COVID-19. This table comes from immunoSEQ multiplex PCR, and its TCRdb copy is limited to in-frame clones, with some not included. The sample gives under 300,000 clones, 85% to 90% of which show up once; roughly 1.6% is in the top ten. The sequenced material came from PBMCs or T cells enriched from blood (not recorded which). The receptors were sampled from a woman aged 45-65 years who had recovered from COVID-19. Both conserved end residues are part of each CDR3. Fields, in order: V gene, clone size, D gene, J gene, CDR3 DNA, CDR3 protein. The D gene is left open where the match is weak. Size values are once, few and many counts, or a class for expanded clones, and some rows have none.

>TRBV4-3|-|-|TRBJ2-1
TGCGCCAGCAGCCAAGGTGGTAGCGGACGAGACGCGCAGTTCTTC
CASSQGGSGRDAQFF
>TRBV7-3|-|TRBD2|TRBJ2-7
TGTGCCAGCAGCCGAGGACCGGGACTAGGACAAGACGAGCAGTACTTC
CASSRGPGLGQDEQYF
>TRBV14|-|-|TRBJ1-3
TGTGCCAGCAGCCAGTCATACAGGCTCGGAAACACCATATATTTT
CASSQSYRLGNTIYF
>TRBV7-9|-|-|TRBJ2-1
TGTGCCAGCAGCTTAGCTTCAGGGGCGTCTTACAATGAGCAGTTCTTC
CASSLASGASYNEQFF
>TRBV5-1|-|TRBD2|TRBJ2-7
TGCGCCAGCAGGAGGGGACTAAACTCCTACGAGCAGTACTTC
CASRRGLNSYEQYF
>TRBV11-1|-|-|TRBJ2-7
TGTGCCAGCAGCTCCCGTTCCAGAGGGTTATGGAACGAGCAGTACTTC
CASSSRSRGLWNEQYF
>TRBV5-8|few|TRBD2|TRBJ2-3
TGTGCCAGCAGCATAAACCTAGCGGGAACGCAGTATTTT
CASSINLAGTQYF
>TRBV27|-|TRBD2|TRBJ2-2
TGTGCCAGCAGTTTACTAGCGGGAGATGGGTACGGGGAGCTGTTTTTT
CASSLLAGDGYGELFF
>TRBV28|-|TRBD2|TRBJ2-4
TGTGCCAGCAGTGCCTATTCCGAGACAGCGGGACCCAAAAACATTCAGTACTTC
CASSAYSETAGPKNIQYF
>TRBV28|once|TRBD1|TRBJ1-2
TGTGCCAGCAGTTACACCGGGACAGGGAGCTATGGCTACACCTTC
CASSYTGTGSYGYTF
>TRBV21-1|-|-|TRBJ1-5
TGTGCCAGCAGCCGGGGAGAACAGGGGGATCAGCCCCAGCATTTT
CASSRGEQGDQPQHF
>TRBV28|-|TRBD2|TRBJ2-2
TGTGCCAGCATGGCGGGAGTCGTCCAAGGGGAGCTGTTTTTT
CASMAGVVQGELFF
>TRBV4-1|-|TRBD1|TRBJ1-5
TGCGCCAGCAGCCAAGACGACAGGGGGCTAGGTCAGCCCCAGCATTTT
CASSQDDRGLGQPQHF
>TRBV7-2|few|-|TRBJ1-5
TGTGCCAGCAGCACAAAACAGGGCCAGCCCCAGCATTTT
CASSTKQGQPQHF
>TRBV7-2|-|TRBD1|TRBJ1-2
TGTGCCAGCAGCCCGGGGGACAGGCCTTATGGCTACACCTTC
CASSPGDRPYGYTF
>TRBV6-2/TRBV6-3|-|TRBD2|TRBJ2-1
TGTGCCAGCAGCCCGACTAGCGAATACAATGAGCAGTTCTTC
CASSPTSEYNEQFF
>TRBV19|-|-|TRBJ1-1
TGTGCCAGTAGTACCAGAGACATGAACACTGAAGCTTTCTTT
CASSTRDMNTEAFF
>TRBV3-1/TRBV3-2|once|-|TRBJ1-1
TGTGCCAGCAGCCACCCTACAGGGTCTGAAGCTTTCTTT
CASSHPTGSEAFF
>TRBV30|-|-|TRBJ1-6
TGTGCCTGGAGTGTATGGGAAGGGGGGGACTCACCCCTCCACTTT
CAWSVWEGGDSPLHF
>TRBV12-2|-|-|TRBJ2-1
TGTGCAAGTCGCCGCCAAAACGGGCGGGAGGAGGTTGAGCAGTTCTTC
CASRRQNGREEVEQFF
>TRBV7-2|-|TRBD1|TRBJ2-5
TGTGCCAGCAGCTCGGGACAGCAAGAGACCCAGTACTTC
CASSSGQQETQYF
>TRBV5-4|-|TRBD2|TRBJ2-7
TGTGCCAGCAGCTCCCGTTGGTCCAGCGGGAGCTACGAGCAGTACTTC
CASSSRWSSGSYEQYF
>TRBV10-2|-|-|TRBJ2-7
TGCGCCAGCAGTGGAGCTTACGAGCAGTACTTC
CASSGAYEQYF
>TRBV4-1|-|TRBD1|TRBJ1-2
TGCGCCAGCAGCCGGACAGGGGCAAATGGCTACACCTTC
CASSRTGANGYTF
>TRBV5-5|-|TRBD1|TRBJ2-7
TGTGCCAGCAGCTTGGCCGGGGGACAGGGGGCCTACGAGCAGTACTTC
CASSLAGGQGAYEQYF
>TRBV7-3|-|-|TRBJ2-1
TGTGCCAGCAGCCCCGCCCCTTTGGACCATGGAGGCAATGAGCAGTTCTTC
CASSPAPLDHGGNEQFF
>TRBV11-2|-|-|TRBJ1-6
TGTGCCAGCAGCCTTCGACAGGCTAATTCACCCCTCCACTTT
CASSLRQANSPLHF
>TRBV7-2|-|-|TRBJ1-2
TGTGCCAGCAGCCCAACCCGGGGATCTAACTATGGCTACACCTTC
CASSPTRGSNYGYTF
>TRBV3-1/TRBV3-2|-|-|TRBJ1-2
TGTGCCAGCAGCGCAACGCGGGGGGAAGGCTACACCTTC
CASSATRGEGYTF
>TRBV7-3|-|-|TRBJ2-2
TGTGCCAGCAGCTTACAGGGAACGAACACCGGGGAGCTGTTTTTT
CASSLQGTNTGELFF
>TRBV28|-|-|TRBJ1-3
TGTGCCAGCAGTTCGGGGGGCCCGTCTGGAAACACCATATATTTT
CASSSGGPSGNTIYF
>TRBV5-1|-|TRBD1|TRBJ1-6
TGCGCCAGCAGCTTGGTCCCGCAGGGGGATTCACCCCTCCACTTT
CASSLVPQGDSPLHF
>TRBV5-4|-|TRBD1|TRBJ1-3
TGTGCCAGCTCACGGGGACAGGGGCACCTCAGCTCTGGAAACACCATATATTTT
CASSRGQGHLSSGNTIYF
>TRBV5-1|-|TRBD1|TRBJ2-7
TGCGCCAGCAGGGGGACAGGGGCCTACGAGCAGTACTTC
CASRGTGAYEQYF
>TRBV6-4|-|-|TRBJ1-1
TGTGCCAGCAGCCCCGGACAGAACCTCATGAACACTGAAGCTTTCTTT
CASSPGQNLMNTEAFF
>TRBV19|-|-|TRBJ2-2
TGTGCCAGTTGGGGACTGGGGACCGGGGAGCTGTTTTTT
CASWGLGTGELFF
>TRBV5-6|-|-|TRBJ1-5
TGTGCCAGCAGCCAAACCCAGGGACTTAGCAATCAGCCCCAGCATTTT
CASSQTQGLSNQPQHF
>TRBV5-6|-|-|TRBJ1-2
TGTGCCAGCAGCCCACGCTTAGGGGCATCCGGCTATGGCTACACCTTC
CASSPRLGASGYGYTF
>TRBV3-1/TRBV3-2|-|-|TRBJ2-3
TGTGCCAGCAGCTATACAGGGATAGGGGCAGATACGCAGTATTTT
CASSYTGIGADTQYF
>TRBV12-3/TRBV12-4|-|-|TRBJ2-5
TGTGCCAGCAGCCTACAAGAGACCCAGTACTTC
CASSLQETQYF
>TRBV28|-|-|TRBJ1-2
TGTGCCAGCAGTTTAACGTCAGAAGCGAAATATGGCTACACCTTC
CASSLTSEAKYGYTF
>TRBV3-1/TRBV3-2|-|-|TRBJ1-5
TGTGCCAGCAGCCCGACCAGGCAGAATCAGCCCCAGCATTTT
CASSPTRQNQPQHF
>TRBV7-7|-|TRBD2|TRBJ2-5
TGTGCTAGCAGCTTAGCTAGCGGGAAAGAGACCCAGTACTTC
CASSLASGKETQYF
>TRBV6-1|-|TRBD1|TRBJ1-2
TGTGCCAGCAGTGACGCCGCGGGGACAGCCGTATATGGCTACACCTTC
CASSDAAGTAVYGYTF
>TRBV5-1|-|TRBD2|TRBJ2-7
TGCGCCAGCAGCTTGGGGCCTAGCGGAACCTACGAGCAGTACTTC
CASSLGPSGTYEQYF
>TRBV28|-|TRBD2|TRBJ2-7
TGTGCCAGCAGTTTACTAGCGGGAGACTGCGAGCAGTACTTC
CASSLLAGDCEQYF
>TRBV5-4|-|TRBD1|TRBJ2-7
TGTGCCAGCAGCGCGGGACAGGGGAGCTACGAGCAGTACTTC
CASSAGQGSYEQYF
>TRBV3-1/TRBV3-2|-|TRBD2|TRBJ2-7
TGTGCCAGCAGCTACCTGGACACCAGGACTAGCGGGACCTTCTTC
CASSYLDTRTSGTFF